These 12 T cell receptor beta chains came from one sample sequenced in a study of T cells after yellow fever vaccination. TCRdb independently ran MiXCR on the 5' RACE reads; one entry per CDR3 protein. The sample lists approximately 160,000 distinct CDR3 sequences; 6.2% were seen once. This specimen consisted of CD4+ T cells sorted from PBMCs, obtained on the day of the first yellow fever vaccination. The receptors originated from a young man who received the YFV17D yellow fever vaccine.

This clonotype turned up a few times. V gene TRBV5-1 combines with J gene TRBJ2-5; 11 nucleotides agree with TRBD2. With V trimmed by 1 base and J by 1 base, 6 bases remained unmatched. The CDR3 loop spans 17 amino acids. From germline, CDR1 is SGHRS and CDR2 YFSETQ. DNA of the CDR3: TGCGCCAGCAGCTTGCCCCTAGCGGGGGGAACCCAAGAGACCCAGTACTTC. It encodes CASSLPLAGGTQETQYF.

This clonotype was observed at least ten times. CDR3 amino acids: CASSRKWYGYTF. CDR3 nucleotides: TGTGCCAGCAGTCGGAAATGGTATGGCTACACCTTC. This chain uses TRBV12-3 or TRBV12-4 with TRBJ1-2; D call uncertain. Trimming pared 5 bases from V and 5 bases from J, leaving 9 bases between. The CDR3 is 12 amino acids.

This clonotype was recorded at least ten times. Sequence at one end of the junction differs from germline and may be a read error. The chain recombines TRBV7-2 with TRBJ1-4, with 10 bases lining up with TRBD1. From germline, CDR1 is SGHTA and CDR2 FQGNSA. The CDR3 is 15 amino acids. In DNA form, the CDR3 reads TGTGCCAGCAGCCCATCCGGGACAGGGGTACCGGGTCGCGTTTTT. Its translation is CASSPSGTGVPGRVF.

This clonotype was recorded at least ten times. The chain has TRBV7-2 and TRBJ1-5; D is perhaps TRBD1 (6 bases). Germline V gives CDR1 SGHTA, CDR2 FQGNSA. The CDR3 is 14 amino acids. V was trimmed by 3 bases and J by 3 bases, leaving 9 bases between them. CDR3 sequence (DNA): TGTGCCAGCAGCTTGGACAGCCCCAATCAGCCCCAGCATTTT. Translation: CASSLDSPNQPQHF. The whole variable domain, filled in from reference TRBV7-2 and TRBJ1-5, reads GAGVSQSPSNKVTEKGKDVELRCDPISGHTALYWYRQSLGQGLEFLIYFQGNSAPDKSGLPSDRFSAERTGGSVSTLTIQRTQQEDSAVYLCASSLDSPNQPQHFGDGTRLSIL.

Notes on this clonotype: A read error may explain this, as a much larger clone is one base away. The rearrangement joins TRBV15 to TRBJ2-5; D remains ambiguous. The germline V and J ends were trimmed by 9 bases and 4 bases, with 18 bases remaining between them. The germline V gene has CDR1 LNHNV and CDR2 YYDKDF (reference sequence). This CDR3 has 14 residues. The CDR3 nucleotides are TGTGCCACGCAACCTTCCCTATGTTCAGAGACCCAGTACTTC. It specifies CATQPSLCSETQYF. Together with reference TRBV15 and TRBJ2-5, the CDR3 gives the full variable domain: DAMVIQNPRYQVTQFGKPVTLSCSQTLNHNVMYWYQQKSSQAPKLLFHYYDKDFNNEADTPDNFQSRRPNTSFCFLDIRSPGLGDTAMYLCATQPSLCSETQYFGPGTRLLVL.

A few counts support this clonotype. This sequence joins TRBV7-3 and TRBJ2-1; TRBD2 is a possible D gene (5 bases). Deletions cut 5 bases from V and 3 bases from J, with 14 bases between. CDR1 is SGHTA and CDR2 is FQGTGA in the germline V gene. The CDR3 runs to 15 residues. DNA of the CDR3: TGTGCCAGCAGCCGTTCCGGGGATAACTACAATGAGCAGTTCTTC. Translation: CASSRSGDNYNEQFF.

This clonotype was seen at least ten times. The gene calls are TRBV28 and TRBJ1-2, with a possible D match to TRBD1 (6 bases). The CDR3 length is 15 residues. The germline CDR1 and CDR2 sequences are MDHEN and SYDVKM. The V gene lost 4 bases and the J gene lost 5 bases, with 17 bases spanning the gap. The CDR3 DNA reads TGTGCCAGCAGTTCCACCGAGGGGGGGGTATATGGCTACACCTTC. It translates to CASSSTEGGVYGYTF.

This clonotype appeared many times. The chain uses TRBV12-3 or TRBV12-4 and TRBJ2-7; D is unclear. V lost 6 bases to trimming and J lost 0 bases, with 9 bases between them. CDR3 length equals 13 residues. As DNA, the CDR3 is TGTGCCAGCAGACCGACGGCCTCCTACGAGCAGTACTTC. Translation gives CASRPTASYEQYF.

The J gene is TRBJ2-2, the V gene TRBV4-2, with a possible D match to TRBD1 (6 bases). Germline V gives CDR1 LGHNA, CDR2 YNFKEQ. The V and J ends lost 6 bases and 1 base respectively, with 12 bases between them. The CDR3 extends over 15 amino acids. Written as DNA, the CDR3 is TGTGCCAGCAGGTGGGGCAGGGGGAACACCGGGGAGCTGTTTTTT. This codes for CASRWGRGNTGELFF.

This clonotype showed up just a few times. This chain connects TRBV2 to TRBJ1-6; D is possibly TRBD1 (5 bases). CDR1 and CDR2 from the germline V gene are SNHLY and FYNNEI. This CDR3 has 14 residues. V was shortened by 9 bases and J by 7 bases, with 16 bases between the two germline ends. The CDR3 region is CARQGDGGNSPLHF. The CDR3 DNA is TGTGCCAGACAAGGGGACGGGGGGAATTCACCCCTCCACTTT.

This clonotype came up many times. The CDR3 loop is CASSLGGAVAETQYF. The CDR3 DNA reads as TGCGCCAGCAGCTTAGGGGGCGCGGTGGCAGAGACCCAGTACTTC. The V gene is TRBV5-1, the J gene TRBJ2-5; 7 nucleotides match TRBD1. Trimming took 2 bases from V and 4 from J; bases not matched to a gene: 8. Germline values: CDR1 SGHRS, CDR2 YFSETQ. CDR3 length: 15 residues.

The rearrangement links TRBV20-1 to TRBJ2-5, with D possibly being TRBD1 (5 bases). The CDR3 totals 14 residues. Trimming shortened V by 1 base and J by 4 bases, and 13 bases separated the two germline ends. The germline V gene encodes CDR1 DFQATT and CDR2 SNEGSKA (reference sequence). CDR3 nucleotide sequence: TGCAGTGCTAGAGTGTCAGGGTCGGTAGAGACCCAGTACTTC. Residues: CSARVSGSVETQYF.